Presented here are 18 T cell receptor beta chains from one specimen sequenced in a study of cytomegalovirus exposure and HLA in healthy donors. Vbeta (60) and Jbeta (13) primers were used in the PCR. Profiling relied on immunoSEQ multiplex PCR, and the TCRdb table lists in-frame clones only, not all of them. The sample comprises some 170,000 clones, over 70% of which are singletons, and about 2.7% rests with the top ten. The sample was PBMCs. The origin of the receptors is a male donor in good health and CMV-seronegative.

The genes are TRBV27 and TRBJ1-1; the match to TRBD1 covers 9 bases. Losses at the gene ends were 7 bases for V and 1 base for J; bases not matched to a gene: 7. Germline values: CDR1 MNHEY, CDR2 SMNVEV (reference sequence). CDR3 size: 15 residues. The chain's CDR3 is CASKPSDRGNTEAFF. In DNA, the CDR3 is TGTGCCAGCAAACCATCGGACAGGGGGAACACTGAAGCTTTCTTT.

The rearrangement uses TRBV28 and TRBJ2-7; 10 nucleotides line up with TRBD1. The CDR3 sequence is 14 residues long. Germline V gene sequence: CDR1 MDHEN, CDR2 SYDVKM. With V trimmed by 4 bases and J by 4 bases, 4 bases remained unmatched. In DNA form, the CDR3 reads TGTGCCAGCAGTTCGACAGGGGGCCCTTACGAGCAGTACTTC. Translated, it gives CASSSTGGPYEQYF.

The J gene is TRBJ2-7, the V gene TRBV6-5; D possibly corresponds to TRBD1 (5 bases). Trimming cost V 5 bases and J 2 bases, with 13 bases left between them. CDR3 length equals 14 residues. The germline V gene has CDR1 MNHEY and CDR2 SVGAGI. The CDR3 DNA reads as TGTGCCAGCAGTCCCCAGGGAAGCGCCTACGAGCAGTACTTC. Translating it yields CASSPQGSAYEQYF.

This chain joins TRBV7-2 and TRBJ2-3, with D maybe TRBD2 (5 bases). The CDR3 loop spans 12 amino acids. Germline V gene lookup returns CDR1 SGHTA and CDR2 FQGNSA. V was pared by 7 bases and J by 3 bases, with 8 bases between. In DNA, the CDR3 is TGTGCCAGCACACTAGTAACAGATACGCAGTATTTT. It codes for CASTLVTDTQYF.

This clone was recorded a few times. The chain couples TRBV15 to TRBJ2-6; 8 nucleotides agree with TRBD2. The V and J ends lost 7 bases and 4 bases, in that order; junction bases with no gene match: 15. The CDR3 covers 18 residues. CDR1 is LNHNV and CDR2 is YYDKDF in the germline V gene (reference sequence). In nucleotides, the CDR3 is TGTGCCACCAAAGAATCGGGACTAGGGTTTGTCGGGGCCAACGTCCTGACTTTC. This translates into CATKESGLGFVGANVLTF.

This rearrangement joins TRBV7-9 to TRBJ2-7; TRBD2 matches 12 bases. With 5 bases clipped from V and 0 bases from J, the junction kept 5 bases outside the gene matches. Per germline, CDR1 SEHNR and CDR2 FQNEAQ (reference sequence). CDR3 length: 16 amino acids. Here the CDR3 DNA reads TGTGCCAGCAGCCCTAGACTAGCGGGGGACTCCTACGAGCAGTACTTC. This gives the protein CASSPRLAGDSYEQYF.

The chain employs TRBV15 and TRBJ2-7, with TRBD1 matching over 7 bases. The CDR3 runs 13 residues. The germline CDR1 and CDR2 sequences are LNHNV and YYDKDF (reference sequence). Unmatched junction bases numbered 5, after V lost 9 bases and J lost 0 bases. The CDR3 loop is CATRTGSSYEQYF. The CDR3 DNA reads as TGTGCCACTCGGACAGGAAGCTCCTACGAGCAGTACTTC.

In nucleotides, the CDR3 is TGTGCCAGCGCTTCCCAGATGAACACTGAAGCTTTCTTT. It yields the protein CASASQMNTEAFF. The rearrangement joins TRBV6-5 to TRBJ1-1; D is undetermined. CDR1 and CDR2 from the germline V gene are MNHEY and SVGAGI. V was clipped by 8 bases and J by 0 bases, with 10 bases between them. The CDR3 totals 13 residues.

V and J are TRBV30 and TRBJ2-1, with D possibly matching TRBD1 (5 bases). CDR1 is GTSNPN and CDR2 is SVGIG in the germline V gene (reference sequence). The CDR3 totals 13 residues. V was pared by 0 bases and J by 9 bases, with 12 bases between. Here the CDR3 reads CAWSVQNRGEQFF. CDR3 coding DNA: TGTGCCTGGAGTGTACAGAATAGGGGTGAGCAGTTCTTC.

The chain links TRBV6-1 to TRBJ2-7, with a tentative D call TRBD2 (6 bases). This CDR3 comprises 13 residues. Trimming stripped 1 base from V and 4 bases from J, with 8 bases between. The germline V gene encodes CDR1 MNHNS and CDR2 SASEGT. The DNA of the CDR3 is TGTGCCAGCAGTGAAGTGGCGGGGTACGAGCAGTACTTC. Residues: CASSEVAGYEQYF.

The rearrangement uses TRBV29-1 and TRBJ2-3; TRBD1 matches 9 bases. The CDR3 runs to 18 residues. The J segment lost 3 bases and the V segment lost 5 bases, leaving 18 bases of the junction unmatched. Germline-derived CDR1 and CDR2 are SQVTM and ANQGSEA. The CDR3, as DNA: TGCAGCGTTCCACGGGGATATACAGGGGGCAGCAGGACAGATACGCAGTATTTT. It yields the protein CSVPRGYTGGSRTDTQYF.

The V call is TRBV9, the J call TRBJ1-3, with D perhaps TRBD1 (6 bases). This CDR3 is built from 16 residues. Trimming pared 6 bases from V and 3 bases from J, leaving 19 bases between. Germline V gene lookup returns CDR1 SGDLS and CDR2 YYNGEE. The CDR3 region has the DNA TGTGCCAGCACCCCCGGTGGGACACTCTATGGAAACACCATATATTTT. Translation: CASTPGGTLYGNTIYF.

The chain uses TRBV6-1 and TRBJ2-7; perhaps TRBD1 as D (5 bases). Per the germline V gene, CDR1 is MNHNS and CDR2 is SASEGT. V was cut by 10 bases and J by 5 bases, with 15 bases left in between. The CDR3 is made up of 12 amino acids. Written as DNA, the CDR3 is TGTGCCATCTGGACAAATAGTCACGAGCAGTACTTC. This sequence encodes CAIWTNSHEQYF.

This chain connects TRBV19 to TRBJ1-2; 9 positions agree with TRBD1. This CDR3 spans 15 amino acids. V dropped 5 bases and J dropped 6; count of bases not matched to a gene: 10. Germline CDR1 LNHDA, CDR2 SQIVND (reference sequence). The chain's CDR3 is CASSPRDRAIHGYTF. The CDR3 DNA follows: TGTGCCAGTAGTCCCCGGGACAGGGCTATTCATGGCTACACCTTC.

V and J are TRBV27 and TRBJ2-3, with 12 bases aligning to TRBD2. This CDR3 is 16 amino acids long. The junction had 9 bases not matched to a gene; V was cut back by 5 bases and J by 6 bases. Germline CDR1 and CDR2: MNHEY and SMNVEV (reference sequence). For the CDR3, the DNA is TGTGCCAGCAGTCCGTTCGCTAGCGGGAGGGACGATACGCAGTATTTT. It is translated as CASSPFASGRDDTQYF.

This rearrangement joins TRBV6-1 to TRBJ1-5, with D perhaps matching TRBD1 (6 bases). There are 15 residues in the CDR3. V lost 5 bases and J lost 0, with 11 bases in between. Germline V gives CDR1 MNHNS, CDR2 SASEGT. The CDR3: CASSIQGYSNQPQHF. In DNA form, the CDR3 reads TGTGCCAGCAGTATCCAGGGGTATAGCAATCAGCCCCAGCATTTT.

The CDR3 sequence: CASSQGTSGRVYNEQFF. The CDR3 DNA reads TGCGCCAGCAGCCAAGGGACTAGCGGGAGGGTCTACAATGAGCAGTTCTTC. The genes are TRBV4-3 and TRBJ2-1; 15 nucleotides match TRBD2. Trimming took 1 base from V and 3 from J; bases not matched to a gene: 1. This CDR3 region has 17 residues. Looked up from germline, CDR1 is LGHNA and CDR2 is YSLEER.

This chain uses TRBV5-1 with TRBJ2-1; TRBD2 agrees at 7 bases. Germline loops: CDR1 SGHRS, CDR2 YFSETQ. The V gene end was trimmed by 2 bases and the J gene end by 6 bases; junction bases not matched to a gene: 8. The length of the CDR3 is 15 residues. The CDR3 protein is CASSFGAGEGNEQFF. The CDR3 DNA is TGCGCCAGCAGCTTCGGGGCGGGAGAGGGCAATGAGCAGTTCTTC.